Sequencing of this T cell receptor (beta chain) was carried out in a study of T cell repertoires in cytomegalovirus infection. Study as a whole: Indications of both CMV infection and matching HLA type were provided by public TCR beta signatures. Points from the study as a whole: Pooled public TCR beta family frequency picked out CMV carriers with the relevant HLA. In two of eight donors, the top clonotype was HLA-C-restricted CMV-specific.

CDR3 length equals 14 residues. Germline assignment: CDR1 SQVTM and CDR2 ANQGSEA. V shed 1 base, J shed 4 bases, and the junction held 5 bases outside the gene matches. TCRdb independently ran MiXCR on the reads; one entry per CDR3 protein. The sample yields 200,000 to 300,000 distinct CDR3 sequences, roughly 6.5% seen once. Many counts were recorded for this clonotype. Its antigen is as yet unknown. The TCR comes from a human donor in good health (CMV status not recorded). Some clones in this sample may be carry-over from other donors' samples. Sequencing used PBMCs. The chain combines TRBV29-1 with TRBJ1-2; 8 bases fit TRBD1. As DNA, the CDR3 is TGCAGCGTTGAAGGAACCGGGACAGGCTATGGCTACACCTTC. Residues: CSVEGTGTGYGYTF.